The 13 T cell receptor beta chains in this list originate from one sample, sequenced in a study of cytomegalovirus exposure and HLA in healthy donors (dated by TCRdb to the late 2010s). The library was obtained by the immunoSEQ multiplex PCR assay. For the multiplex PCR, a mixture combining 60 forward primers for TCR Vbeta segments and 13 reverse primers for TCR Jbeta segments was used. Entries here come from immuneACCESS through TCRdb and include only in-frame sequences with V and J called. Some clones fail to appear in such tables; in the studies checked, an unresolved V gene covers under half of the shortfall, and the cause of the remainder is unknown. Present in this sample are approximately 160,000 clones, more than 60% of which were seen just once. The ten largest account for around 7% of the sample. Material: PBMCs. The receptor set was obtained from a woman in her forties in good health and CMV-seropositive.

V usage is TRBV28 and J usage is TRBJ1-2; the D gene is possibly TRBD1 (5 bases). The CDR3 runs 13 residues. Trimming removed 3 bases at V and 6 bases at J, with 11 bases between. Per the germline V gene, CDR1 is MDHEN and CDR2 is SYDVKM. The CDR3 is CASSFRGGDGYTF. Written as DNA, the CDR3 is TGTGCCAGCAGTTTTAGGGGAGGCGATGGCTACACCTTC.

CDR3 coding DNA: TGTGCCAGCAGTGCAGACACCACCTACGAGCAGTACTTC. Encoded protein: CASSADTTYEQYF. The chain employs TRBV2 and TRBJ2-7; no clear D gene. The CDR3 is 13 residues long. Germline V gene lookup returns CDR1 SNHLY and CDR2 FYNNEI. V was trimmed by 4 bases and J by 2 bases, leaving 9 bases between them. Variable domain in full (rest from reference TRBV2 and TRBJ2-7): EPEVTQTPSHQVTQMGQEVILRCVPISNHLYFYWYRQILGQKVEFLVSFYNNEISEKSEIFDDQFSVERPDGSNFTLKIRSTKLEDSAMYFCASSADTTYEQYFGPGTRLTVT.

This CDR3 is CASSPGTGGATNEKLFF. DNA of the CDR3: TGTGCCAGCTCACCGGGGACAGGGGGAGCAACTAATGAAAAACTGTTTTTT. The chain employs TRBV18 and TRBJ1-4, with 11 bases fitting TRBD1. CDR1 KGHSH and CDR2 LQKENI come from the germline V gene. Trimming removed 3 bases from V and 0 bases from J; junction bases left unmatched: 3. This CDR3 spans 17 amino acids.

The CDR3 is CASSPTGGSSPQHF. The DNA of the CDR3 is TGTGCCAGCTCACCGACAGGGGGCAGTTCGCCCCAGCATTTT. The chain combines TRBV18 with TRBJ1-5, with TRBD1 matching over 10 bases. Germline V gene data show CDR1 as KGHSH and CDR2 as LQKENI. With V trimmed by 3 bases and J by 9 bases, 5 bases remained unmatched. CDR3 length equals 14 residues.

V usage is TRBV4-1 and J usage is TRBJ1-1, with D tentatively TRBD1 (5 bases). Per the germline V gene, CDR1 is MGHRA and CDR2 is YSYEKL. Trimming shortened V by 2 bases and J by 1 base, and 14 bases separated the two germline ends. This CDR3 spans 16 amino acids. The CDR3 loop is CASSQPYRTQNTEAFF. In DNA, the CDR3 is TGCGCCAGCAGCCAACCATACAGGACCCAGAACACTGAAGCTTTCTTT.

This chain links TRBV5-4 with TRBJ2-1, with D tentatively TRBD1 (6 bases). Germline loops: CDR1 SGHNT, CDR2 YYREEE (reference sequence). Trimming stripped 2 bases from V and 2 bases from J, with 8 bases between. The CDR3 loop spans 14 amino acids. The CDR3 protein is CASSFGTTYNEQFF. CDR3 nucleotides: TGTGCCAGCAGCTTCGGGACAACCTACAATGAGCAGTTCTTC.

The rearrangement joins TRBV9 to TRBJ2-3; 8 nucleotides agree with TRBD1. Germline CDR1 and CDR2: SGDLS and YYNGEE. Losses at the gene ends were 0 bases for V and 6 bases for J; bases not matched to a gene: 9. This CDR3 contains 16 residues. The CDR3 sequence is CASSVAGGGPQDTQYF. CDR3 bases: TGTGCCAGCAGCGTAGCAGGGGGCGGCCCCCAGGATACGCAGTATTTT.

As regards this clone: The identical CDR3 is also encoded by other nucleotide sequences in the sample. The chain uses TRBV5-1 and TRBJ2-7, with 10 nucleotides matching TRBD2. There are 16 residues in the CDR3. Germline CDR1 reads SGHRS; CDR2 reads YFSETQ. The trim removed 4 bases at V and 4 bases at J, leaving 11 bases unmatched. The CDR3 region is CASSPTERGGSYEQYF. The DNA of the CDR3 is TGCGCCAGCAGCCCAACCGAGCGGGGGGGATCTTACGAGCAGTACTTC.

The rearrangement joins TRBV11-3 to TRBJ2-5, with 8 bases aligning to TRBD1. J was trimmed by 6 bases and V by 4 bases; bases with no gene match: 10. There are 15 residues in the CDR3. Germline V gives CDR1 SGHNT, CDR2 YENEEA. The CDR3 coding sequence is TGTGCCAGCAGCTCAGGGGGCAGGCTACCCCAGACCCAGTACTTC. Its protein product is CASSSGGRLPQTQYF.

DNA for the CDR3: TGTGCCAGCAGAGGACAGGGACTCTCCTACAATGAGCAGTTCTTC. The encoded protein is CASRGQGLSYNEQFF. V usage is TRBV2 and J usage is TRBJ2-1, with TRBD1 matching over 8 bases. The CDR3 is 15 residues long. CDR1 and CDR2 (germline): SNHLY, FYNNEI. After removal of 6 bases from V and 0 bases from J, the junction contained 4 bases not matched to a gene.

The CDR3 DNA is TGTGCCAGCAGCCCCGCCGCGGGGGGGGTAGATACGCAGTATTTT. This encodes CASSPAAGGVDTQYF. The gene calls are TRBV6-5 and TRBJ2-3, with 9 bases aligning to TRBD2. Germline CDR1 is MNHEY and CDR2 is SVGAGI. The ends lost 6 bases at V and 5 bases at J; junction bases unmatched: 9. The CDR3 is 15 residues long.

The rearrangement joins TRBV10-3 to TRBJ2-5; 8 nucleotides match TRBD2. The germline V gene has CDR1 ENHRY and CDR2 SYGVKD. There are 14 residues in the CDR3. After removal of 6 bases from V and 5 bases from J, the junction contained 8 bases not matched to a gene. The CDR3 DNA follows: TGTGCCATCAGACCCGGACAGCGGGAGGAGACCCAGTACTTC. Residues: CAIRPGQREETQYF.

J is TRBJ1-2 and V is TRBV7-2; the match to TRBD1 covers 8 bases. V was pared by 4 bases and J by 4 bases, with 8 bases of the junction left unmatched. The CDR3 consists of 15 residues. Germline V CDR1 and CDR2: SGHTA, FQGNSA. The CDR3 DNA sequence: TGTGCCAGCAGCTACGGGACAGGCAACAGCTATGGCTACACCTTC. Translating gives CASSYGTGNSYGYTF.